This is a list of T cell receptor beta chains from one sample in a study of CD8 T cells in ankylosing spondylitis. Via MiXCR, TCRdb re-called the 5' RACE reads, giving one row per CDR3 protein. Among about 360,000 distinct CDR3 sequences listed, 20% to 25% were seen once. The specimen sequenced was blood, either unsorted or a sorted T cell fraction (not recorded which). These receptors all come from a male donor with ankylosing spondylitis or in good health (not recorded which). The conserved cysteine and the conserved F or W are not part of the CDR3 here.

TRBV4-2 ASSQDGTETQY
TRBV5-1 ASSSIYTGQVYYEQY
TRBV29-1 SGVTGDSYEQY
TRBV27 ASSYGRNYGYT
TRBV5-6 ASSLEAGEGNEQF
TRBV2 AIRPDGSYNEQF
TRBV4-2 ASSLEGSPLH
TRBV29-1 SVERARGREQY
TRBV28 ASSWRTGGGETQY
TRBV12-3/TRBV12-4 ASSPGVSGSNQPQH
TRBV6-2/TRBV6-3 ASSNGRKGTQY
TRBV12-3/TRBV12-4 ASNEASASTNEKLF
TRBV20-1 SARVLAGAGSEQF
TRBV7-6 ASSLGGGADTQY
TRBV9 ASSVAAPSSYNEQF
TRBV12-3/TRBV12-4 ATGEGMDEQF
TRBV29-1 SVVMVTGELF
TRBV4-1 ASTQHNTGELF
TRBV20-1 SAREADYNEQF
TRBV12-3/TRBV12-4 ASSDIGSEQY
TRBV7-2 ASSPRDNTMEEQF
TRBV20-1 SAIQGSPLH
TRBV20-1 SAETIAGGDGELF
TRBV10-1 ASKAGSGNTQY
TRBV29-1 SVSGTLDYEQY